Presented here are 7 T cell receptor beta chains from one specimen sequenced in a study of tumor and adjacent non-tumor tissue in lung cancer. The library came from three nested PCR rounds adapted from ARM-PCR protocols. TCRdb itself ran the multiplex PCR reads through MiXCR, one entry per CDR3 protein. The repertoire holds under 250,000 distinct CDR3 sequences, with 60% to 85% as singletons. No cell sorting was done before RNA was extracted from the tissue. Sequences were obtained from lung tumor tissue. The receptors come from a man aged 55-75 years with non-small cell lung cancer.

This clonotype has ten or more counts. This rearrangement joins TRBV20-1 to TRBJ1-6, with a tentative D call TRBD1 (6 bases). CDR1 DFQATT and CDR2 SNEGSKA come from the germline V gene (reference sequence). Trimming took off 5 bases at V and 8 bases at J, with 13 bases between the two ends. This CDR3 is built from 13 residues. The CDR3 sequence: CSARDTLDSPLHF. CDR3 nucleotides: TGCAGTGCTCGGGACACCTTGGATTCACCCCTCCACTTT.

The chain uses TRBV11-2 and TRBJ2-1; D is unresolved. The J call is doubtful: the DNA matches TRBJ2-5 better. The CDR3 totals 14 residues. The V gene's germline CDR1 is SGHAT and CDR2 FQNNGV. The DNA for the CDR3 is TGTGCCAGCATCCCCGCGACGGACCATGATACCCAGTACTTC. Its translation: CASIPATDHDTQYF.

The rearrangement links TRBV29-1 to TRBJ1-4; maybe TRBD1 (6 bases). Germline CDR1 reads SQVTM; CDR2 reads ANQGSEA. CDR3 length equals 13 residues. Trimming left V 7 bases short and J 6 bases short, with 15 bases between. The CDR3 loop reads CSASGESDEKLFF. The CDR3 DNA reads TGCAGCGCCTCAGGGGAGAGCGATGAAAAACTGTTTTTT. Based on the CDR3 plus reference TRBV29-1 and TRBJ1-4, the full variable domain is SAVISQKPSRDICQRGTSLTIQCQVDSQVTMMFWYRQQPGQSLTLIATANQGSEATYESGFVIDKFPISRPNLTFSTLTVSNMSPEDSSIYLCSASGESDEKLFFGSGTQLSVL.

Turning to this clonotype: The conserved phenylalanine or tryptophan normally closing the CDR3 is absent here, so this likely arose from a read error. The chain couples TRBV10-2 to TRBJ2-3, with no clear D. Per germline, CDR1 WSHSY and CDR2 SAAADI. The CDR3 loop spans 14 amino acids. V shed 4 bases and J shed 1 base, with 9 bases lying between them. CDR3 sequence reads: CASSAPPRTDTQYL. The CDR3 DNA sequence: TGCGCCAGCAGTGCTCCTCCTCGCACAGATACGCAGTATCTT.

In regard to this clonotype: At one boundary the junction diverges from the germline segment, which might be a read error. The genes are TRBV20-1 and TRBJ2-1; the match to TRBD2 covers 9 bases. In germline, CDR1 is DFQATT, CDR2 SNEGSKA (reference sequence). The CDR3 runs to 15 residues. DNA for the CDR3: TGTAGTGCCAGGTCCTGGACTAGCGCCTACAATGAGCAGTTCTTC. Translating it yields CSARSWTSAYNEQFF.

On this clonotype itself: One end of the junction varies from germline; a read error may be responsible. This sequence joins TRBV11-3 and TRBJ2-7; the D is unclear. CDR3 size: 15 residues. CDR1 and CDR2 from the germline V gene are SGHNT and YENEEA. The CDR3 nucleotides are TGTGCCAGCAGCCCCGGGCCGAGGAAAGAGAACGAGCAATACTTC. This sequence encodes CASSPGPRKENEQYF.

In regard to this clonotype: The junction and the germline gene differ at one end; a read error may be behind it. CDR3 residues: CASGGLAAGANVLIF. In nucleotides, the CDR3 is TGCGCCAGCGGGGGACTAGCGGCTGGGGCCAACGTCCTGATTTTC. This chain joins TRBV10-2 and TRBJ2-6, with 11 bases that match TRBD2. CDR1 is WSHSY, CDR2 SAAADI, per germline. CDR3 size: 15 residues.